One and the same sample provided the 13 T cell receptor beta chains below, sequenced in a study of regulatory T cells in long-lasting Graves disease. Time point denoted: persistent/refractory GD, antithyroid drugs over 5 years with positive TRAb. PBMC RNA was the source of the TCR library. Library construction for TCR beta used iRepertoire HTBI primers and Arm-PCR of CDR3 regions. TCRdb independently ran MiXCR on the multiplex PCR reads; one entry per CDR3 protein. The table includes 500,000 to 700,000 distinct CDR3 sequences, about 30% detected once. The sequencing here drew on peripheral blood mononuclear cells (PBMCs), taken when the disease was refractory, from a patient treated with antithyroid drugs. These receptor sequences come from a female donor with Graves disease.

This CDR3 is CASSYAPAGGYGYTF. As DNA, the CDR3 is TGTGCCAGCAGTTACGCCCCTGCTGGGGGCTATGGCTACACCTTC. The J gene is TRBJ1-2, the V gene TRBV6-5; possible D gene TRBD1, 5 bases. This CDR3 is 15 amino acids long. Trimming pared 2 bases from V and 4 bases from J, leaving 14 bases between. CDR1 is MNHEY, CDR2 SVGAGI, per germline.

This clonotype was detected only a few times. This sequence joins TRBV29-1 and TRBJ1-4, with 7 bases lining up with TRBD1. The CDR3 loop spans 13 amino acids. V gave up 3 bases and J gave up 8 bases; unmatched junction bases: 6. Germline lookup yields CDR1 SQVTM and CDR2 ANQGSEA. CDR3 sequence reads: CSVDVTGSEKLFF. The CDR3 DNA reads TGCAGCGTTGATGTGACAGGGTCGGAAAAACTGTTTTTT.

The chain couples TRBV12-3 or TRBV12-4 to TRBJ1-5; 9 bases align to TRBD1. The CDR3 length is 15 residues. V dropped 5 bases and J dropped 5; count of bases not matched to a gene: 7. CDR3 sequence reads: CASSQGTGGHQPQHF. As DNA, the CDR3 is TGTGCCAGCAGTCAAGGAACAGGGGGCCATCAGCCCCAGCATTTT.

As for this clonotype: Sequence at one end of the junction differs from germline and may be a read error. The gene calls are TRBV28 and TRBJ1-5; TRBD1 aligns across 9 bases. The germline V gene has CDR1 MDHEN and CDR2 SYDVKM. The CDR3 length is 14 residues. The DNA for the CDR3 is TGTGCCGGCAGTCCCGGGACAGGGAATCAGCCCCAGCATTTT. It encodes CAGSPGTGNQPQHF.

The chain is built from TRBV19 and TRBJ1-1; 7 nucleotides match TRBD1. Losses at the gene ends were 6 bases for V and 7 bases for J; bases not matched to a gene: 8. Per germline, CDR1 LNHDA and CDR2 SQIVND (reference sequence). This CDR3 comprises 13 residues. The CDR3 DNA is TGTGCCAGTAGCGGGACAGAAACCCGTGAAGCTTTCTTT. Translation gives CASSGTETREAFF.

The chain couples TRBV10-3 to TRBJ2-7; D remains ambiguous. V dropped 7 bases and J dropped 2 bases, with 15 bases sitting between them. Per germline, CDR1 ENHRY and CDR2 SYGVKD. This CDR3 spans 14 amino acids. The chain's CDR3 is CAITQDGRAYEQYF. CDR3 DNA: TGTGCCATCACCCAGGACGGTAGAGCCTACGAGCAGTACTTC.

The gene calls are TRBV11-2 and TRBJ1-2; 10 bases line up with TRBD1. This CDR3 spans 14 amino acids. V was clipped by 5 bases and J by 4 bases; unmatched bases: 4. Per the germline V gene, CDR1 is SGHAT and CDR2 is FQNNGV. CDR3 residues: CASSPDRGAYGYTF. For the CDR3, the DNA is TGTGCCAGCAGCCCGGACAGGGGGGCCTATGGCTACACCTTC.

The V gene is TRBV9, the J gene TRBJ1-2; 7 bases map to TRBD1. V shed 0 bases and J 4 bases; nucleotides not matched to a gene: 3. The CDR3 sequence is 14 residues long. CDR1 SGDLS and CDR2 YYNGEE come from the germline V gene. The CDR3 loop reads CASSVEGAGYGYTF. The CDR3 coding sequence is TGTGCCAGCAGCGTAGAGGGGGCCGGCTATGGCTACACCTTC.

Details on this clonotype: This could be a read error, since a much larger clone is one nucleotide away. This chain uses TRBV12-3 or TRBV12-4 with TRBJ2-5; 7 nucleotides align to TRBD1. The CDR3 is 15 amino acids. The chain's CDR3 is CVSSPRTGLQETQYF. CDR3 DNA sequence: TGTGTCAGCAGTCCCCGGACAGGCCTACAAGAGACCCAGTACTTC.

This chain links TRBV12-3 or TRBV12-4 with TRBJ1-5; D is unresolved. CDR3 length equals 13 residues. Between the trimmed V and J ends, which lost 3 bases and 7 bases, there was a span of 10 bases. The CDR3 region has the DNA TGTGCCAGCAGTTTGCGGCAATGGCAGCCCCAGCATTTT. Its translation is CASSLRQWQPQHF.

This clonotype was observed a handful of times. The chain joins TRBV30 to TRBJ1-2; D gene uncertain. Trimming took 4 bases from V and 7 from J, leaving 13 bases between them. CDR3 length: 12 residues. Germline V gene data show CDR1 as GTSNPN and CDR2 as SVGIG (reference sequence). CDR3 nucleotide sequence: TGTGCCTGGACTACGTCTGGTGGTGGCTACACCTTC. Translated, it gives CAWTTSGGGYTF.

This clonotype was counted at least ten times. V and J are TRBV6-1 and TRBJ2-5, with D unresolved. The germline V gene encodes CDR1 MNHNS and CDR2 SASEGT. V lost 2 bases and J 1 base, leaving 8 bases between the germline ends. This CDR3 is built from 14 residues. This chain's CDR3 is CASSEMGIQETQYF. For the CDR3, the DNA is TGTGCCAGCAGTGAAATGGGGATCCAAGAGACCCAGTACTTC.

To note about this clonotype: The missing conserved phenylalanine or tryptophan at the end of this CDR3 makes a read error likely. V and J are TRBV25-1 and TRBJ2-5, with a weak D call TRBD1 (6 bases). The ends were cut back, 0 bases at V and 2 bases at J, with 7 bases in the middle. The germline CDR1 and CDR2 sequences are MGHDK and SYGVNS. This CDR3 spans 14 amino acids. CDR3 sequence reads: CASSEYTGQETQYS. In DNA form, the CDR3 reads TGTGCCAGCAGTGAATATACAGGGCAAGAGACCCAGTACTCC.